The 28 T cell receptor beta chains below were found in one sample sequenced in a study of T cell responses to AZD1222 COVID-19 vaccine. Measured with immunoSEQ multiplex PCR; TCRdb has only the in-frame clones, and not every one. The sample contains approximately 120,000 clones, 75% to 90% of which appear only once. The source material was peripheral blood, sampled on day 0 of AZD1222 vaccination. These receptors originate from an adult in good health.

The chain uses TRBV13 and TRBJ1-6, with 7 bases that match TRBD1. This CDR3 spans 15 amino acids. V trimming: 3 bases; J trimming: 7 bases; junction bases outside the gene matches: 6. Germline CDR1 PRHDT, CDR2 FYEKMQ (reference sequence). In nucleotides, the CDR3 is TGTGCCAGCAGCTTTACAGGGGTTGGAAATTCACCCCTCCACTTT. It is translated as CASSFTGVGNSPLHF.

The gene calls are TRBV5-1 and TRBJ2-7; possible D gene TRBD2, 7 bases. CDR1 is SGHRS, CDR2 YFSETQ, per germline. The CDR3 length is 14 residues. V lost 4 bases, J lost 2 bases, and 13 bases lay in between. The CDR3 spells CASSTAGAPYEQYF. The CDR3 DNA reads TGCGCCAGCAGCACGGCGGGGGCCCCCTACGAGCAGTACTTC. The whole variable domain, remainder taken from reference TRBV5-1 and TRBJ2-7, is KAGVTQTPRYLIKTRGQQVTLSCSPISGHRSVSWYQQTPGQGLQFLFEYFSETQRNKGNFPGRFSGRQFSNSRSEMNVSTLELGDSALYLCASSTAGAPYEQYFGPGTRLTVT.

CDR3 amino acids: CATSEAGYGYTF. CDR3 in DNA: TGTGCCACCAGTGAGGCGGGCTACGGCTACACCTTC. This chain joins TRBV24-1 and TRBJ1-2; D remains ambiguous. The CDR3 is 12 residues long. V lost 4 bases and J lost 8, with 10 bases in between. The germline V gene has CDR1 KGHDR and CDR2 SFDVKD.

The chain employs TRBV20-1 and TRBJ2-7; unclear D gene. The length of the CDR3 is 11 residues. Per germline, CDR1 DFQATT and CDR2 SNEGSKA (reference sequence). V was trimmed by 6 bases and J by 0 bases, leaving 6 bases between them. CDR3 coding DNA: TGCAGTGCAGAGGACTCCTACGAGCAGTACTTC. As protein: CSAEDSYEQYF.

The V and J genes are TRBV27 and TRBJ2-2; the D is unclear. Germline V lookup: CDR1 MNHEY, CDR2 SMNVEV (reference sequence). The CDR3 is 13 amino acids. V gave up 6 bases and J gave up 7 bases, with 12 bases separating them. CDR3 nucleotides: TGTGCCAGCAGCCCAAAGGGCGTCGGGGAGCTGTTTTTT. Its translation is CASSPKGVGELFF.

The J gene is TRBJ2-1, the V gene TRBV12-3 or TRBV12-4; 8 bases line up with TRBD1. The CDR3 is 13 residues long. V gave up 3 bases and J gave up 6 bases; unmatched junction bases: 1. The DNA of the CDR3 is TGTGCCAGCAGTTTTGGACAGGGCAATGAGCAGTTCTTC. It specifies CASSFGQGNEQFF.

The V call is TRBV7-3, the J call TRBJ2-3, with 7 bases that match TRBD1. The V gene's germline CDR1 is SGHTA and CDR2 FQGTGA. Losses at the gene ends were 1 base for V and 5 bases for J; bases not matched to a gene: 6. The CDR3 sequence is 15 residues long. CDR3 amino acids: CASSLKEAGGDTQYF. Written as DNA, the CDR3 is TGTGCCAGCAGCTTAAAGGAGGCAGGGGGAGATACGCAGTATTTT.

The chain has TRBV5-1 and TRBJ2-2; 13 positions match TRBD2. CDR1 SGHRS and CDR2 YFSETQ come from the germline V gene. V was pared by 7 bases and J by 7 bases, with 10 bases of the junction left unmatched. The CDR3 loop spans 16 amino acids. The CDR3 DNA sequence: TGCGCCAGCTCCCCTTCCGGGACTAGCGGGATCGGGGAGCTGTTTTTT. This gives the protein CASSPSGTSGIGELFF.

The rearrangement uses TRBV7-2 and TRBJ1-5; a possible D gene is TRBD1 (5 bases). Germline loops: CDR1 SGHTA, CDR2 FQGNSA. The CDR3 sequence is 13 residues long. V was shortened by 2 bases and J by 7 bases, with 9 bases between the two germline ends. CDR3 in DNA: TGTGCCAGCAGCTTATGGGGGAACCAGCCCCAGCATTTT. Translating gives CASSLWGNQPQHF.

This sequence joins TRBV28 and TRBJ2-6, with TRBD1 identical over 12 bases. Unmatched junction bases numbered 7, after V lost 3 bases and J lost 4 bases. This CDR3 region has 18 residues. CDR1 MDHEN and CDR2 SYDVKM come from the germline V gene. The CDR3 sequence is CASSFWGQGAAGANVLTF. For the CDR3, the DNA is TGTGCCAGCAGTTTCTGGGGACAGGGGGCGGCAGGGGCCAACGTCCTGACTTTC.

The chain recombines TRBV5-8 with TRBJ2-6, with TRBD2 as a possible D gene (7 bases). Trimming removed 2 bases at V and 1 base at J, with 19 bases between. Germline CDR1 is SGHTS and CDR2 is YDEGEE. The CDR3 extends over 19 amino acids. The CDR3 DNA sequence: TGTGCCAGCAGCTTTCCGTGGGGGGGCTCGGCTTCTGGGGCCAACGTCCTGACTTTC. It translates to CASSFPWGGSASGANVLTF.

The chain links TRBV5-5 to TRBJ1-2; D gene ambiguous. V lost 0 bases and J 0 bases, leaving 9 bases between the germline ends. Germline V gene data show CDR1 as SGHKS and CDR2 as YYEKEE (reference sequence). The CDR3 spans 15 residues. CDR3 sequence (DNA): TGTGCCAGCAGCTTGGAGGCAGGCCCTAACTATGGCTACACCTTC. This gives the protein CASSLEAGPNYGYTF.

The genes are TRBV7-8 and TRBJ2-3; 7 bases line up with TRBD2. CDR3 length: 14 residues. J gave up 6 bases and V 3 bases, and 6 bases lay outside the gene matches. The germline V gene has CDR1 SGHVS and CDR2 FQNEAQ. The CDR3 bases are TGTGCCAGCAGCTTGAGCGGGATTCGGGATACGCAGTATTTT. Translated: CASSLSGIRDTQYF.

The rearrangement joins TRBV5-4 to TRBJ1-1; no reliable D call. The CDR3 length is 14 residues. Trimming cost V 1 base and J 10 bases, with 17 bases left between them. Looked up from germline, CDR1 is SGHNT and CDR2 is YYREEE (reference sequence). The CDR3 spells CASSLRGRAQAAFF. The DNA of the CDR3 is TGTGCCAGCAGCTTGCGGGGTAGGGCCCAGGCAGCTTTCTTT.

The chain employs TRBV19 and TRBJ1-1; 8 bases fit TRBD1. With 5 bases clipped from V and 5 bases from J, the junction kept 4 bases outside the gene matches. Germline values: CDR1 LNHDA, CDR2 SQIVND (reference sequence). This CDR3 is 13 amino acids long. CDR3 nucleotides: TGTGCCAGTAGTCCTGGGACAGGAACTGAAGCTTTCTTT. This gives the protein CASSPGTGTEAFF.

DNA for the CDR3: TGTGCCAGTAGCCGAGACAGGGCCGGAACAACTAATGAAAAACTGTTTTTT. Translated: CASSRDRAGTTNEKLFF. V is TRBV19 and J is TRBJ1-4, with TRBD1 matching over 7 bases. The V and J ends lost 6 bases and 0 bases, in that order; junction bases with no gene match: 10. Germline V gene sequence: CDR1 LNHDA, CDR2 SQIVND (reference sequence). The CDR3 is made up of 17 amino acids.

The chain uses TRBV5-1 and TRBJ2-1; 11 bases map to TRBD2. Looked up from germline, CDR1 is SGHRS and CDR2 is YFSETQ. This CDR3 comprises 15 residues. J gave up 10 bases and V 0 bases, and 6 bases lay outside the gene matches. CDR3 amino acids: CASSLALAGVGEQFF. DNA for the CDR3: TGCGCCAGCAGCTTGGCACTAGCGGGGGTAGGGGAGCAGTTCTTC. Full variable domain (missing parts from reference TRBV5-1 and TRBJ2-1): KAGVTQTPRYLIKTRGQQVTLSCSPISGHRSVSWYQQTPGQGLQFLFEYFSETQRNKGNFPGRFSGRQFSNSRSEMNVSTLELGDSALYLCASSLALAGVGEQFFGPGTRLTVL.

The rearrangement joins TRBV19 to TRBJ2-1; no firm D call. The CDR3 loop spans 12 amino acids. CDR1 is LNHDA, CDR2 SQIVND, per germline (reference sequence). Trimming left V 5 bases short and J 4 bases short, with 6 bases between. In nucleotides, the CDR3 is TGTGCCAGTAGTTACAGTTACAATGAGCAGTTCTTC. Amino acid sequence: CASSYSYNEQFF.

The chain uses TRBV19 and TRBJ2-7, with D tentatively TRBD2 (5 bases). V was shortened by 4 bases and J by 2 bases, with 9 bases between the two germline ends. Germline-derived CDR1 and CDR2 are LNHDA and SQIVND (reference sequence). The CDR3 is made up of 13 amino acids. DNA of the CDR3: TGTGCCAGTAGTAGAAACGGGGCCTACGAGCAGTACTTC. Translated: CASSRNGAYEQYF.

In its sample, this clone was seen a few times. The chain links TRBV5-1 to TRBJ2-7; a weak D match, TRBD1 (6 bases). V was pared by 4 bases and J by 1 base, with 15 bases between. CDR3 length equals 15 residues. Germline V gene sequence: CDR1 SGHRS, CDR2 YFSETQ. DNA of the CDR3: TGCGCCAGCAGCGAAGAACAGGGTCTGTCCTACGAGCAGTACTTC. Amino acids: CASSEEQGLSYEQYF.

This clone was counted a single time. This chain connects TRBV14 to TRBJ2-7; tentatively, D is TRBD1 or TRBD2 (5 bases each). V lost 4 bases, J lost 6 bases, and 10 bases lay in between. This CDR3 region has 12 residues. Germline CDR1 is SGHDN and CDR2 is FVKESK. Here the CDR3 reads CASSRWGSEQYF. CDR3 DNA sequence: TGTGCCAGCAGCCGATGGGGGTCCGAGCAGTACTTC.

The chain uses TRBV3-1 (or the pseudogene TRBV3-2) and TRBJ1-2; no definite D call. Trimming removed 3 bases from V and 8 bases from J, with 13 bases in between. The CDR3 consists of 13 residues. CDR1 is LGHDT and CDR2 is YNNKEL in the germline V gene (reference sequence). CDR3: CASSHAQAGGYTF. For the CDR3, the DNA is TGTGCCAGCAGCCACGCTCAGGCCGGCGGCTACACCTTC.

This clone was recorded only once. The V gene is TRBV3-1 (or the pseudogene TRBV3-2), the J gene TRBJ1-1; 9 nucleotides agree with TRBD1. The length of the CDR3 is 15 residues. Trimming at V came to 8 bases and at J to 1 base, leaving 8 bases not matched to a gene. Germline V gene lookup returns CDR1 LGHDT and CDR2 YNNKEL (reference sequence). CDR3 protein: CASGYRGLGNTEAFF. The CDR3 DNA reads as TGTGCCAGCGGATACAGGGGGCTAGGGAACACTGAAGCTTTCTTT.

The J gene is TRBJ1-3, the V gene TRBV5-6; D gene unclear. The V end lost 4 bases, the J end lost 0 bases, and 11 bases lay between the germline ends. Germline V CDR1 and CDR2: SGHDT, YYEEEE. There are 15 residues in the CDR3. This chain's CDR3 is CASSPEGLSGNTIYF. The DNA of the CDR3 is TGTGCCAGCAGCCCGGAAGGCCTCTCTGGAAACACCATATATTTT.

This clone has a single count. The CDR3 reads CASSPGQINYEQYF. The CDR3 DNA is TGTGCCAGCAGCCCGGGACAGATCAACTACGAGCAGTACTTC. This chain joins TRBV9 and TRBJ2-7; TRBD1 matches at 7 bases. V dropped 4 bases and J dropped 3; count of bases not matched to a gene: 7. Per germline, CDR1 SGDLS and CDR2 YYNGEE. The CDR3 is 14 residues long.

The CDR3 sequence: CASSLEAVTHNEQFF. The CDR3 DNA reads TGTGCCAGCAGCTTAGAAGCCGTGACACACAATGAGCAGTTCTTC. The chain uses TRBV7-2 and TRBJ2-1; D unclear. Germline CDR1 and CDR2: SGHTA and FQGNSA. The CDR3 length is 15 residues. V gave up 1 base and J gave up 5 bases, with 12 bases separating them.

The V and J genes are TRBV12-3 or TRBV12-4 and TRBJ1-4, with unresolved D. V lost 6 bases and J lost 3, with 8 bases in between. The CDR3 extends over 13 amino acids. CDR3 DNA: TGTGCCAGCAGCCCAAGTCCTAATGAAAAACTGTTTTTT. It encodes CASSPSPNEKLFF.

V and J are TRBV2 and TRBJ1-2, with D unclear. Germline V lookup: CDR1 SNHLY, CDR2 FYNNEI. V lost 2 bases to trimming and J lost 8 bases, with 12 bases between them. The CDR3 is made up of 13 amino acids. CDR3 coding DNA: TGTGCCAGCAGTGAATCCATTCTGGGGGGCTACACCTTC. It is translated as CASSESILGGYTF.